The entry below describes one TCR beta chain. The antigen is not known. An input of about 0.5 to 1 ug of RNA was subjected to reverse transcription using random hexamers. Multiplex immunoSEQ PCR targeted 54 Vbeta and 13 Jbeta TCR beta segments. One entry per CDR3 protein, called by TCRdb with MiXCR from the immunoSEQ multiplex PCR reads. The data show more than 150,000 distinct CDR3 sequences, with around 95% seen just once and 0.14% to 0.15% held by the top ten. V dropped 4 bases and J dropped 1 base, with 10 bases sitting between them. The CDR3 has 14 amino acids. Germline assignment: CDR1 SEHNR and CDR2 FQNEAQ (reference sequence). Sequencing of TCR beta, carried out with a high-throughput approach, was applied to CD8+ and CD4+ T cells from the blood. Relapsing-remitting disease, either stable or active, was present in the treatment-naive patients who were the multiple sclerosis controls. The sample is drawn from a study of CD8 T cells in Susac syndrome.

Whole-study findings and limits: As the study acknowledged, the number of individuals in its TCR sequencing and HLA analysis was relatively small.

The sequence derives from a human donor with multiple sclerosis. What was sequenced was CD8+ T cells from PBMCs. This chain joins TRBV7-9 and TRBJ1-2; a weak D match, TRBD1 (5 bases). DNA of the CDR3: TGTGCCAGCAGCTCCCGGGGCTTTAACTATGGCTACACCTTC. Amino acid sequence: CASSSRGFNYGYTF.